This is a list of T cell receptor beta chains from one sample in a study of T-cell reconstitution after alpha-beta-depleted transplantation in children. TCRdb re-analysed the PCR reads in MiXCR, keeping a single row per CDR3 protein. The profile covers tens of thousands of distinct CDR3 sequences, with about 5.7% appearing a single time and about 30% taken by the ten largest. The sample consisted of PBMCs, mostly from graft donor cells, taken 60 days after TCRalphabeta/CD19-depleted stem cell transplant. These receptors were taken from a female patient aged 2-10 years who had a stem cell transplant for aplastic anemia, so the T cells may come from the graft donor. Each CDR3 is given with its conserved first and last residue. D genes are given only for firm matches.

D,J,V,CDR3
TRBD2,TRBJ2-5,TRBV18,CASLRLAGDQETQYF
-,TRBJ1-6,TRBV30,CAWSVQRGRRSYNSPLHF
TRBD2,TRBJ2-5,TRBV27,CASSLSRLAETQYF
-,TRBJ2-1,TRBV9,CASSVGGGGEQFF
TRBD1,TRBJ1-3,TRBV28,CASSPGTGVRSSDF
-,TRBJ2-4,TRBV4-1,CASSQEGERGNIQYF
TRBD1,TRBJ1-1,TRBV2,CASSGTGGRTEAFF
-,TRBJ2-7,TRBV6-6,CASTSGAWQGLYEQYF
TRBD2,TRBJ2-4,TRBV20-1,CSAREGSGGGNIQYF
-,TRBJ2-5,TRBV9,CASSTNRETQYF